These 23 T cell receptor beta chains came from one sample sequenced in a study of blood T cell repertoires in COVID-19. Data came from immunoSEQ multiplex PCR; TCRdb stores just in-frame clones and leaves some out. The top ten hold 2% to 2.5% of the sample, which has some 60,000 clones, 91% seen once. Sequencing was performed on peripheral blood. Receptor source: a man between 60 and 75 years old with acute or convalescent COVID-19.

The rearrangement uses TRBV27 and TRBJ1-2; D perhaps matches TRBD1 (5 bases). In germline, CDR1 is MNHEY, CDR2 SMNVEV (reference sequence). CDR3 length: 13 residues. The V and J ends lost 5 bases and 6 bases respectively, with 13 bases between them. CDR3 loop: CASSLWGGDGYTF. For the CDR3, the DNA is TGTGCCAGCAGTCTTTGGGGGGGTGATGGCTACACCTTC.

The chain employs TRBV12-3 or TRBV12-4 and TRBJ1-4; maybe TRBD1 (6 bases). Trimming left V 7 bases short and J 6 bases short, with 9 bases between. CDR3 length: 12 amino acids. This CDR3 is CASTRTDEKLFF. In nucleotides, the CDR3 is TGTGCCAGCACTCGGACAGATGAAAAACTGTTTTTT.

The V gene is TRBV19, the J gene TRBJ1-5; D is ambiguous. Germline CDR1 LNHDA, CDR2 SQIVND (reference sequence). The CDR3 runs to 15 residues. V lost 7 bases and J lost 0, with 13 bases in between. This CDR3 is CASTGVRYSNQPQHF. In DNA, the CDR3 is TGTGCCAGTACGGGTGTTCGGTATAGCAATCAGCCCCAGCATTTT.

V gene TRBV5-4 combines with J gene TRBJ2-5, with TRBD2 identical over 8 bases. From germline, CDR1 is SGHNT and CDR2 YYREEE (reference sequence). This CDR3 has 14 amino acids. Unmatched junction bases numbered 5, after V lost 0 bases and J lost 7 bases. The DNA of the CDR3 is TGTGCCAGCAGCTTGGATCCGCGGGAGGCGACCCAGTACTTC. Its protein is CASSLDPREATQYF.

The rearrangement joins TRBV4-2 to TRBJ1-6; D not certain. V gave up 0 bases and J gave up 0 bases, with 6 bases separating them. CDR3 length equals 16 residues. CDR1 LGHNA and CDR2 YNFKEQ come from the germline V gene. CDR3 loop: CASSQEVSSYNSPLHF. The CDR3 nucleotides read TGTGCCAGCAGCCAAGAGGTCAGCTCCTATAATTCACCCCTCCACTTT.

The CDR3: CASSQGVSTDTQYF. The CDR3 DNA reads as TGTGCCAGCAGTCAGGGGGTTAGCACAGATACGCAGTATTTT. The chain joins TRBV28 to TRBJ2-3; 7 bases fit TRBD1. The CDR3 spans 14 residues. Trimming removed 5 bases from V and 0 bases from J; junction bases left unmatched: 2. Per germline, CDR1 MDHEN and CDR2 SYDVKM.

This chain uses TRBV6-2 or TRBV6-3 with TRBJ1-2, with TRBD1 matching over 8 bases. J lost 1 base, V lost 4 bases, and 8 bases had no gene match. Germline CDR1 is MNHEY and CDR2 is SVGEGT. This CDR3 has 16 amino acids. DNA for the CDR3: TGTGCCAGCAGTTGGTTTGACAGGGGAGGTAACTATGGCTACACCTTC. Translation: CASSWFDRGGNYGYTF.

J is TRBJ2-1 and V is TRBV29-1; possible D gene TRBD2, 6 bases. CDR3 length: 16 residues. Germline loops: CDR1 SQVTM, CDR2 ANQGSEA. V was pared by 1 base and J by 1 base, with 14 bases between. CDR3 bases: TGCAGCGTTGAAGCCTGGGGTAGCGGATCCTACAATGAGCAGTTCTTC. Translating it yields CSVEAWGSGSYNEQFF.

Of note for this clone: The junction shows a germline mismatch at one end, possibly a read error. This chain uses TRBV5-1 with TRBJ2-2, with TRBD2 matching 7 bases. This CDR3 region has 15 residues. Per germline, CDR1 SGHRS and CDR2 YFSETQ. CDR3 DNA sequence: TGCGCCAGCAGCTTCACCAGCGGGAACCCCGGGGAGCTGTTTTTT. It specifies CASSFTSGNPGELFF.

The V and J genes are TRBV30 and TRBJ1-4, with TRBD1 matching over 7 bases. The CDR3 extends over 14 amino acids. V lost 5 bases to trimming and J lost 11 bases; unmatched junction nucleotides: 14. CDR1 is GTSNPN and CDR2 is SVGIG in the germline V gene (reference sequence). CDR3 in DNA: TGTGCCTGGCGCAGACAGGGCGCCATCGAGAAACTGTTTTTT. Its protein is CAWRRQGAIEKLFF.

J is TRBJ2-5 and V is TRBV23-1, with TRBD2 matching over 8 bases. TRBV23-1 is flagged as an ORF with uncertain function. J gave up 5 bases and V 7 bases, and 6 bases lay outside the gene matches. The CDR3 length is 13 residues. Here the CDR3 reads CASTPGGTETQYF. DNA for the CDR3: TGCGCCAGCACCCCGGGGGGGACGGAGACCCAGTACTTC.

The chain joins TRBV5-1 to TRBJ2-2; 8 bases align to TRBD2. V lost 0 bases, J lost 2 bases, and 6 bases stayed unmatched. The CDR3 is made up of 17 amino acids. Germline V gives CDR1 SGHRS, CDR2 YFSETQ. The CDR3 nucleotides read TGCGCCAGCAGCTTGGATGTAGCGGGAACCAACACCGGGGAGCTGTTTTTT. Protein sequence: CASSLDVAGTNTGELFF.

The rearrangement joins TRBV28 to TRBJ1-2; D call uncertain. Germline V gives CDR1 MDHEN, CDR2 SYDVKM. V was cut by 11 bases and J by 7 bases, with 23 bases left in between. This CDR3 is 14 amino acids long. CDR3 residues: CAASAQSRQGGYTF. CDR3 DNA sequence: TGTGCCGCCAGCGCACAATCCCGGCAAGGTGGCTACACCTTC.

This chain links TRBV7-9 with TRBJ2-3; D not certain. The CDR3 sequence is 14 residues long. The germline V and J ends were trimmed by 2 bases and 2 bases, with 8 bases remaining between them. Germline V gene lookup returns CDR1 SEHNR and CDR2 FQNEAQ (reference sequence). CDR3 in amino acids: CASSLSVNTDTQYF. CDR3 nucleotide sequence: TGTGCCAGCAGCTTATCCGTAAACACAGATACGCAGTATTTT.

The chain combines TRBV5-1 with TRBJ1-4, with 7 bases matching TRBD1. The V and J ends lost 2 bases and 8 bases, in that order; junction bases with no gene match: 6. Germline lookup yields CDR1 SGHRS and CDR2 YFSETQ. The CDR3 sequence is 14 residues long. The CDR3, as DNA: TGCGCCAGCAGCTTCGACAGGGCGGGGGAAAAACTGTTTTTT. Translation: CASSFDRAGEKLFF.

This sequence joins TRBV11-3 and TRBJ2-7; 7 positions agree with TRBD1. CDR1 SGHNT and CDR2 YENEEA come from the germline V gene. The CDR3 consists of 14 residues. V lost 1 base and J lost 5; bases outside the gene matches: 5. The CDR3 sequence is CASSLVRGSHEQYF. As DNA, the CDR3 is TGTGCCAGCAGCTTAGTCAGGGGGTCGCACGAGCAGTACTTC.

The chain couples TRBV28 to TRBJ1-2; possibly TRBD1 for D (5 bases). The germline V and J ends were trimmed by 3 bases and 4 bases, with 15 bases remaining between them. Germline values: CDR1 MDHEN, CDR2 SYDVKM. The CDR3 has 15 amino acids. The CDR3, as DNA: TGTGCCAGCAGTTTGGGTGCGGGGGATGGCTATGGCTACACCTTC. Protein product: CASSLGAGDGYGYTF.

This clone was found once. J is TRBJ2-1 and V is TRBV19; 12 bases line up with TRBD1. The germline V gene has CDR1 LNHDA and CDR2 SQIVND (reference sequence). The V and J ends lost 5 bases and 2 bases, in that order; junction bases with no gene match: 1. This CDR3 spans 15 amino acids. The DNA for the CDR3 is TGTGCCAGTAGTGGGACAGGGGGCCCCTACAATGAGCAGTTCTTC. This sequence encodes CASSGTGGPYNEQFF.

CDR3 loop: CALLVGGSGNTIYF. The CDR3 nucleotides read TGTGCCTTACTCGTGGGGGGCTCTGGAAACACCATATATTTT. The genes are TRBV30 and TRBJ1-3, with a possible D match to TRBD1 (5 bases). With 7 bases removed from V and 0 bases from J, the gap between germline ends came to 13 bases. CDR3 length equals 14 residues. The germline V gene has CDR1 GTSNPN and CDR2 SVGIG (reference sequence).

V usage is TRBV7-2 and J usage is TRBJ1-6; D call uncertain. There are 14 residues in the CDR3. Trimming pared 3 bases from V and 1 base from J, leaving 4 bases between. CDR1 and CDR2 from the germline V gene are SGHTA and FQGNSA. The CDR3 loop reads CASSFRSYNSPLHF. DNA for the CDR3: TGTGCCAGCAGCTTCAGATCCTATAATTCACCCCTCCACTTT.

The chain is built from TRBV6-1 and TRBJ2-7, with 7 bases that match TRBD1. After removal of 3 bases from V and 2 bases from J, the junction contained 4 bases not matched to a gene. Germline CDR1 reads MNHNS; CDR2 reads SASEGT. There are 14 residues in the CDR3. CDR3 amino acids: CASSETGPPYEQYF. CDR3 nucleotides: TGTGCCAGCAGTGAGACAGGGCCACCCTACGAGCAGTACTTC.

This chain connects TRBV27 to TRBJ1-1; D is unclear. CDR3 length equals 16 residues. V shed 2 bases and J shed 1 base, with 14 bases lying between them. CDR1 is MNHEY, CDR2 SMNVEV, per germline (reference sequence). The CDR3 DNA is TGTGCCAGCAGTTTAACTATCGGGGTTACGAACACTGAAGCTTTCTTT. It specifies CASSLTIGVTNTEAFF.

The rearrangement links TRBV7-9 to TRBJ2-1; TRBD1 is a possible D gene (6 bases). With 7 bases removed from V and 4 bases from J, the gap between germline ends came to 14 bases. Looked up from germline, CDR1 is SEHNR and CDR2 is FQNEAQ (reference sequence). This CDR3 spans 14 amino acids. CDR3 DNA sequence: TGTGCCAGCACGGTAGGGGGTGTATACAATGAGCAGTTCTTC. Translating gives CASTVGGVYNEQFF.